The 15 T cell receptor beta chains in this list originate from one sample, sequenced in a study of radiation and T cells in renal cell carcinoma. The time point: blood 4 weeks post-SBRT, at nephrectomy. The treatment is: 15 Gy SBRT to primary tumor, nephrectomy 4 weeks later. TCRdb's table, derived via immunoSEQ multiplex PCR, lists solely in-frame clones and lacks some. The table includes some 150,000 clones, 75% to 90% detected once. This specimen was blood, taken from a patient whose treatment included radiotherapy and nephrectomy. The receptors shown here come from a woman aged 50 to 60 with renal cell carcinoma.

The chain links TRBV11-1 to TRBJ1-1, with 9 bases fitting TRBD1. In germline, CDR1 is SGHAT, CDR2 FQDESV (reference sequence). CDR3 length: 14 residues. Trimming took 5 bases from V and 6 from J; bases not matched to a gene: 7. The CDR3: CASSPGQGGPEAFF. The CDR3 nucleotides read TGTGCCAGCAGCCCGGGACAGGGAGGTCCTGAAGCTTTCTTT.

V and J are TRBV19 and TRBJ2-1, with D tentatively TRBD2 (6 bases). CDR1 is LNHDA, CDR2 SQIVND, per germline (reference sequence). CDR3 length equals 15 residues. Between the trimmed V and J ends, which lost 3 bases and 1 base, there was a span of 10 bases. The CDR3 DNA reads as TGTGCCAGTAGTATTGTAGCGGCGTCCTACAATGAGCAGTTCTTC. Protein sequence: CASSIVAASYNEQFF.

The chain uses TRBV6-5 and TRBJ2-7; 7 bases fit TRBD2. With 5 bases clipped from V and 2 bases from J, the junction kept 12 bases outside the gene matches. The CDR3 is 16 amino acids. From germline, CDR1 is MNHEY and CDR2 SVGAGI. The CDR3 is CASSNWGGLSTYEQYF. The CDR3 DNA sequence: TGTGCCAGCAGTAACTGGGGAGGGCTGTCAACCTACGAGCAGTACTTC.

The J gene is TRBJ1-2, the V gene TRBV6-6, with D unclear. Germline CDR1 and CDR2: MNHNY and SVGAGI (reference sequence). With 6 bases removed from V and 2 bases from J, the gap between germline ends came to 4 bases. The CDR3 spans 11 residues. The CDR3 loop is CASRWNYGYTF. CDR3 bases: TGTGCCAGCAGGTGGAACTATGGCTACACCTTC.

V and J are TRBV30 and TRBJ1-2; a weak D match, TRBD1 (6 bases). In germline, CDR1 is GTSNPN, CDR2 SVGIG (reference sequence). The CDR3 length is 13 residues. Trimming pared 4 bases from V and 6 bases from J, leaving 15 bases between. The CDR3 spells CAWTITQGHGYTF. In nucleotides, the CDR3 is TGTGCCTGGACCATTACTCAGGGGCATGGCTACACCTTC.

The V and J genes are TRBV7-9 and TRBJ2-5; perhaps D is TRBD1 or TRBD2 (5 bases each). This CDR3 has 14 amino acids. With 5 bases removed from V and 0 bases from J, the gap between germline ends came to 10 bases. Germline V gives CDR1 SEHNR, CDR2 FQNEAQ (reference sequence). The CDR3 DNA reads as TGTGCCAGCAGCGGGACGGCAAACCAAGAGACCCAGTACTTC. Its protein product is CASSGTANQETQYF. Full variable domain (missing parts from reference TRBV7-9 and TRBJ2-5): DTGVSQNPRHKITKRGQNVTFRCDPISEHNRLYWYRQTLGQGPEFLTYFQNEAQLEKSRLLSDRFSAERPKGSFSTLEIQRTEQGDSAMYLCASSGTANQETQYFGPGTRLLVL.

The chain recombines TRBV9 with TRBJ1-4; D not certain. The CDR3 contains 14 residues. The ends were cut back, 3 bases at V and 7 bases at J, with 13 bases in the middle. The germline V gene has CDR1 SGDLS and CDR2 YYNGEE. The CDR3 DNA reads TGTGCCAGCAGCGAGAGGAAGGGTATTGAAAAACTGTTTTTT. It is translated as CASSERKGIEKLFF.

This clone was picked up a small number of times. The V and J genes are TRBV6-4 and TRBJ1-2, with D tentatively TRBD1 (5 bases). The CDR3 runs 15 residues. Between the trimmed V and J ends, which lost 3 bases and 4 bases, there was a span of 15 bases. Germline CDR1 is MRHNA and CDR2 is SNTAGT. In nucleotides, the CDR3 is TGTGCCAGCAGTGAAGGAGGGACGGAGAGCTATGGCTACACCTTC. Its translation is CASSEGGTESYGYTF.

The J gene is TRBJ2-5, the V gene TRBV15; D unclear. The germline V and J ends were trimmed by 0 bases and 3 bases, with 8 bases remaining between them. From germline, CDR1 is LNHNV and CDR2 YYDKDF (reference sequence). The CDR3 sequence is 14 residues long. The CDR3 reads CATSRDQEKETQYF. Written as DNA, the CDR3 is TGTGCCACCAGCAGAGACCAGGAGAAAGAGACCCAGTACTTC.

The genes are TRBV28 and TRBJ1-2; 8 nucleotides agree with TRBD1. V trimming: 6 bases; J trimming: 4 bases; junction bases outside the gene matches: 10. The CDR3 consists of 15 residues. Germline loops: CDR1 MDHEN, CDR2 SYDVKM. CDR3 coding DNA: TGTGCCAGCAGACCCGACAGGGGCCTGAGCTATGGCTACACCTTC. This sequence encodes CASRPDRGLSYGYTF.

CDR3 coding DNA: TGCGCCAGCAGCCCTTTGAACGGGAGGGCAGAGACCCAGTACTTC. It encodes CASSPLNGRAETQYF. This chain connects TRBV5-1 to TRBJ2-5, with TRBD2 matching over 8 bases. After removal of 4 bases from V and 4 bases from J, the junction contained 9 bases not matched to a gene. In germline, CDR1 is SGHRS, CDR2 YFSETQ. This CDR3 has 15 amino acids. Full variable domain (outside the CDR3, taken from reference TRBV5-1 and TRBJ2-5): KAGVTQTPRYLIKTRGQQVTLSCSPISGHRSVSWYQQTPGQGLQFLFEYFSETQRNKGNFPGRFSGRQFSNSRSEMNVSTLELGDSALYLCASSPLNGRAETQYFGPGTRLLVL.

CDR3 DNA: TGTGCCAGCAGCCGCCTGGATGGGGGCTACGAGCAGTACTTC. It specifies CASSRLDGGYEQYF. The gene calls are TRBV7-2 and TRBJ2-7; D assignment may be TRBD1 or TRBD2 (5 bases each). The CDR3 totals 14 residues. Germline CDR1 reads SGHTA; CDR2 reads FQGNSA. V was cut by 5 bases and J by 3 bases, with 14 bases left in between.

This clone was picked up a small number of times. J is TRBJ2-5 and V is TRBV30, with a tentative D call TRBD2 (5 bases). V lost 3 bases and J 7 bases, leaving 12 bases between the germline ends. CDR3 length equals 12 residues. Germline lookup yields CDR1 GTSNPN and CDR2 SVGIG (reference sequence). CDR3 coding DNA: TGTGCCTGGAGGGAGGCCGGTAGGACCCAGTACTTC. It codes for CAWREAGRTQYF.

The chain links TRBV5-1 to TRBJ2-7; 7 nucleotides match TRBD1. The CDR3 has 14 residues. Germline V gene sequence: CDR1 SGHRS, CDR2 YFSETQ. The ends lost 4 bases at V and 2 bases at J; junction bases unmatched: 6. CDR3 sequence reads: CASSVAGGTYEQYF. Here the CDR3 DNA reads TGCGCCAGCAGCGTAGCAGGGGGAACCTACGAGCAGTACTTC.

This clone has only one observation. The J gene is TRBJ2-3, the V gene TRBV7-9; TRBD1 is a possible D gene (6 bases). The V and J ends lost 4 bases and 2 bases respectively, with 13 bases between them. This CDR3 spans 15 amino acids. Germline lookup yields CDR1 SEHNR and CDR2 FQNEAQ (reference sequence). In DNA form, the CDR3 reads TGTGCCAGCAGCTCCAACAGGGAATCCACAGATACGCAGTATTTT. Its protein is CASSSNRESTDTQYF.